The 13 T cell receptor beta chains listed next were all sequenced from one sample in a study of blood T cell repertoires in COVID-19. Sequenced by immunoSEQ multiplex PCR; TCRdb stores in-frame clones only, minus some. The sample has more than 110,000 clones, about four fifths seen once; the top ten hold 1.5% to 2%. The sample taken for sequencing was PBMCs or T cells enriched from blood (not recorded which). The receptors originated from a woman aged 18-29 years who had been exposed to COVID-19.

The rearrangement joins TRBV6-5 to TRBJ2-7, with 9 bases fitting TRBD1. This CDR3 region has 15 residues. Germline V lookup: CDR1 MNHEY, CDR2 SVGAGI. V was pared by 6 bases and J by 4 bases, with 10 bases of the junction left unmatched. The CDR3 DNA reads as TGTGCCAGCAGCCGGGACAGGGAGATTACTTACGAGCAGTACTTC. Its translation: CASSRDREITYEQYF.

This clone was observed once. The chain employs TRBV12-3 or TRBV12-4 and TRBJ1-2; D perhaps matches TRBD1 (5 bases). V was clipped by 3 bases and J by 7 bases, with 9 bases between them. The CDR3 is made up of 12 amino acids. The CDR3 region has the DNA TGTGCCAGCAGTTTGACAGTTCGTGGCTACACCTTC. Amino acid sequence: CASSLTVRGYTF.

The chain couples TRBV5-1 to TRBJ2-7; D is uncertain. V lost 4 bases and J 3 bases, leaving 8 bases between the germline ends. The CDR3 loop spans 12 amino acids. Germline CDR1 is SGHRS and CDR2 is YFSETQ. CDR3 amino acids: CASSGGLYEQYF. CDR3 sequence (DNA): TGCGCCAGCAGCGGCGGCCTCTACGAGCAGTACTTC.

This chain uses TRBV7-9 with TRBJ1-1, with D unclear. The germline V gene has CDR1 SEHNR and CDR2 FQNEAQ (reference sequence). Between the trimmed V and J ends, which lost 2 bases and 6 bases, there was a span of 10 bases. This CDR3 has 13 amino acids. As DNA, the CDR3 is TGTGCCAGCAGCTTATATCCCTCCGCTGAAGCTTTCTTT. It yields the protein CASSLYPSAEAFF. Full variable domain (remainder filled in from reference TRBV7-9 and TRBJ1-1): DTGVSQNPRHKITKRGQNVTFRCDPISEHNRLYWYRQTLGQGPEFLTYFQNEAQLEKSRLLSDRFSAERPKGSFSTLEIQRTEQGDSAMYLCASSLYPSAEAFFGQGTRLTVV.

The CDR3 DNA is TGTGCCAGCAGTTTGATAGGGGATACTGAAGCTTTCTTT. This sequence encodes CASSLIGDTEAFF. The chain joins TRBV12-3 or TRBV12-4 to TRBJ1-1; TRBD1 might be the D (5 bases). The CDR3 spans 13 residues. The germline V and J ends were trimmed by 3 bases and 5 bases, with 10 bases remaining between them.

The rearrangement links TRBV2 to TRBJ2-2; D is possibly TRBD1 (6 bases). The CDR3 is 14 residues long. Germline CDR1 SNHLY, CDR2 FYNNEI. The V end was cut by 6 bases, the J end by 5 bases, with 13 bases between. The CDR3 DNA is TGTGCCAGCAGGAGGACAGAGCTGACCGGGGAGCTGTTTTTT. Amino acid sequence: CASRRTELTGELFF.

The count of this clone is one. The chain links TRBV19 to TRBJ1-2; a possible D gene is TRBD1 (5 bases). The CDR3 extends over 13 amino acids. Germline loops: CDR1 LNHDA, CDR2 SQIVND (reference sequence). V lost 4 bases, J lost 0 bases, and 6 bases lay in between. CDR3 in amino acids: CASSTTANYGYTF. For the CDR3, the DNA is TGTGCCAGTAGTACGACAGCTAACTATGGCTACACCTTC.

CDR3 amino acids: CSVTGQGADGYTF. Written as DNA, the CDR3 is TGCAGCGTGACGGGACAGGGGGCGGATGGCTACACCTTC. The rearrangement uses TRBV29-1 and TRBJ1-2; TRBD1 agrees at 12 bases. The length of the CDR3 is 13 residues. The junction had 5 bases not matched to a gene; V was cut back by 6 bases and J by 6 bases. Germline CDR1 is SQVTM and CDR2 is ANQGSEA.

The chain carries TRBV10-3 and TRBJ1-6; D may be TRBD1 (6 bases). The germline V gene has CDR1 ENHRY and CDR2 SYGVKD. Deletions cut 10 bases from V and 6 bases from J, with 13 bases between. CDR3 size: 13 residues. CDR3 DNA: TGTGCCACGAAACAGGGTTTTAATTCACCCCTCCACTTT. This codes for CATKQGFNSPLHF.

The gene calls are TRBV6-5 and TRBJ1-2; TRBD1 agrees at 7 bases. The J segment lost 0 bases and the V segment lost 5 bases, leaving 6 bases of the junction unmatched. The germline V gene encodes CDR1 MNHEY and CDR2 SVGAGI. The CDR3 sequence is 15 residues long. The CDR3 bases are TGTGCCAGCAGTAAAAGACAGGGATCTAACTATGGCTACACCTTC. It is translated as CASSKRQGSNYGYTF.

The rearrangement joins TRBV7-2 to TRBJ2-7, with D unclear. The germline V and J ends were trimmed by 4 bases and 2 bases, with 9 bases remaining between them. Looked up from germline, CDR1 is SGHTA and CDR2 is FQGNSA. This CDR3 spans 13 amino acids. CDR3 residues: CASSSSPPYEQYF. For the CDR3, the DNA is TGTGCCAGCAGCTCGAGTCCACCCTACGAGCAGTACTTC.

This clone was seen at least ten times. The chain has TRBV5-1 and TRBJ1-1, with 11 positions matching TRBD1. Germline trimming cut 4 bases from V and 5 bases from J; bases unmatched to any gene: 4. Germline V gene data show CDR1 as SGHRS and CDR2 as YFSETQ. The CDR3 is 14 amino acids. CDR3 sequence reads: CASSPGDRGTEAFF. The CDR3 DNA is TGCGCCAGCAGCCCTGGGGACAGGGGGACTGAAGCTTTCTTT.

This clone is medium-sized in the sample. The genes are TRBV6-4 and TRBJ2-3; tentatively, D is TRBD2 (5 bases). Deletions cut 3 bases from V and 0 bases from J, with 13 bases between. The CDR3 is made up of 16 amino acids. Germline V gene sequence: CDR1 MRHNA, CDR2 SNTAGT. CDR3 region: CASSDQSGSSTDTQYF. As DNA, the CDR3 is TGTGCCAGCAGTGATCAAAGCGGTTCTAGCACAGATACGCAGTATTTT.